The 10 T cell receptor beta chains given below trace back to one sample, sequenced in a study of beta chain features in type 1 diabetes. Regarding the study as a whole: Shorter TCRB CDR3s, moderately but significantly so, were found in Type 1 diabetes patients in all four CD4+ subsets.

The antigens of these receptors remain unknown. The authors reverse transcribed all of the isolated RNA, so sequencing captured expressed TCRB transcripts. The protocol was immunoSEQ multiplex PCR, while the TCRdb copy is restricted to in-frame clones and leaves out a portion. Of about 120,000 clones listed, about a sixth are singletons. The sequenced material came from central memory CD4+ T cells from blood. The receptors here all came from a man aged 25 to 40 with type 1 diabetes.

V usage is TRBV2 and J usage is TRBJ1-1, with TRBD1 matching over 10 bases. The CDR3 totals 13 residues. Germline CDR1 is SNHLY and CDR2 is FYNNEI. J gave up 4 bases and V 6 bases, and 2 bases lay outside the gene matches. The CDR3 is CASRGDRGTEAFF. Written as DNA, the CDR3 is TGTGCCAGCAGGGGGGACAGGGGCACTGAAGCTTTCTTT. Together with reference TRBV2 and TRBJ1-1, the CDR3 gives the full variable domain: EPEVTQTPSHQVTQMGQEVILRCVPISNHLYFYWYRQILGQKVEFLVSFYNNEISEKSEIFDDQFSVERPDGSNFTLKIRSTKLEDSAMYFCASRGDRGTEAFFGQGTRLTVV.

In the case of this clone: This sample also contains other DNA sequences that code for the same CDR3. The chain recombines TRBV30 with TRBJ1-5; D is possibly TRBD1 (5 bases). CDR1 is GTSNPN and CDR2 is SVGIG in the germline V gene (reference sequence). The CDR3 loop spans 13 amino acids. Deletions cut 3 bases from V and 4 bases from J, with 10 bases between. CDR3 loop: CAWRPDSNQPQHF. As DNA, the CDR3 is TGTGCCTGGAGGCCCGACAGTAATCAGCCCCAGCATTTT. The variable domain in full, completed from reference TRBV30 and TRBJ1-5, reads SQTIHQWPATLVQPVGSPLSLECTVEGTSNPNLYWYRQAAGRGLQLLFYSVGIGQISSEVPQNLSASRPQDRQFILSSKKLLLSDSGFYLCAWRPDSNQPQHFGDGTRLSIL.

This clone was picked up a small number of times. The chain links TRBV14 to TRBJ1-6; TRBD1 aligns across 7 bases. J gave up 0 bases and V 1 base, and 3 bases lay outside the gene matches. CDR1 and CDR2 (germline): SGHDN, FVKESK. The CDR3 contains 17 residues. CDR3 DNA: TGTGCCAGCAGCCAAGCGAGGGACAGCTCCTATAATTCACCCCTCCACTTT. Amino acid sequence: CASSQARDSSYNSPLHF. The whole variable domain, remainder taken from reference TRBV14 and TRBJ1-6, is EAGVTQFPSHSVIEKGQTVTLRCDPISGHDNLYWYRRVMGKEIKFLLHFVKESKQDESGMPNNRFLAERTGGTYSTLKVQPAELEDSGVYFCASSQARDSSYNSPLHFGNGTRLTVT.

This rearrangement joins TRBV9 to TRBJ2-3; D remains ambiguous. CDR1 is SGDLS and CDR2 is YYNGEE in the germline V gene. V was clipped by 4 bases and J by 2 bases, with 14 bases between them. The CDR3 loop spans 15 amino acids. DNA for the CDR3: TGTGCCAGCAGCCCCCGAGGTCTTTACACAGATACGCAGTATTTT. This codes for CASSPRGLYTDTQYF.

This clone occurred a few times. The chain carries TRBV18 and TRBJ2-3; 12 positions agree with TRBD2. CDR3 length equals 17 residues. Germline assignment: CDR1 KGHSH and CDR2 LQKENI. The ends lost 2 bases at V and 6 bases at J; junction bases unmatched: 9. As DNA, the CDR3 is TGTGCCAGCTCACCAATTGCTAGCGGGGGGGCCTCTGATACGCAGTATTTT. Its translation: CASSPIASGGASDTQYF.

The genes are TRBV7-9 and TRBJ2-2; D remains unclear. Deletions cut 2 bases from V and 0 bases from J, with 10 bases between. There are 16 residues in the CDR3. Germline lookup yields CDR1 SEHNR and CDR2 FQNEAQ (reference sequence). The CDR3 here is CASSLNGSPNTGELFF. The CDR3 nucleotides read TGTGCCAGCAGCTTAAACGGCAGCCCGAACACCGGGGAGCTGTTTTTT.

The CDR3, as DNA: TGTGCCTGGAGTCCCCGGGATTCACCCCTCCACTTT. This encodes CAWSPRDSPLHF. This chain connects TRBV30 to TRBJ1-6; no definite D call. Per the germline V gene, CDR1 is GTSNPN and CDR2 is SVGIG (reference sequence). This CDR3 has 12 amino acids. V was cut by 2 bases and J by 8 bases, with 7 bases left in between.

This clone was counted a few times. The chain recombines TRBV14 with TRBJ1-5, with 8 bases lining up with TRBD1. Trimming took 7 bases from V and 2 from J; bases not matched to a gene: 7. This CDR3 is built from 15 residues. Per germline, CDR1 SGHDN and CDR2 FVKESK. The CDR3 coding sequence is TGTGCCAGCACCGGACAGGGAGGCGGCAATCAGCCCCAGCATTTT. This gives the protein CASTGQGGGNQPQHF.

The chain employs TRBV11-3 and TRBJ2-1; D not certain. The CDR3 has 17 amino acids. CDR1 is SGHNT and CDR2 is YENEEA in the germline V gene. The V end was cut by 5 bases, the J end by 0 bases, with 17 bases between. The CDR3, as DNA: TGTGCCAGCAGCGAGGAGAGGTGGGCGAACTCCTACAATGAGCAGTTCTTC. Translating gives CASSEERWANSYNEQFF.

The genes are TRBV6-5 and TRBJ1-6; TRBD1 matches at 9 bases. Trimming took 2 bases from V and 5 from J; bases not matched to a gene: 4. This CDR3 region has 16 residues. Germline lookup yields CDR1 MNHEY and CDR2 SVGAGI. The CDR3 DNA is TGTGCCAGCAGTTACAGGGGGACAGGGAATAATTCACCCCTCCACTTT. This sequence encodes CASSYRGTGNNSPLHF.